The 3 T cell receptor beta chains below were found in one sample sequenced in a study of CD4 T cells in relation to SARS-CoV-2 and coronaviruses. The unexposed donors gave CD4+ T cells in about 2010-2018, prior to COVID-19. Some clones are missing from TCRdb's copy, which holds only in-frame ones; the method was immunoSEQ multiplex PCR. The table shows under 70,000 clones, with just over 85% occurring only once. Input material: memory CD4+ T cells from PBMCs. The source is a human donor in good health.

The J gene is TRBJ2-4, the V gene TRBV28; D unclear. Germline values: CDR1 MDHEN, CDR2 SYDVKM. V was trimmed by 3 bases and J by 0 bases, leaving 15 bases between them. The CDR3 consists of 17 residues. The CDR3 spells CASSFLGQHLAKNIQYF. For the CDR3, the DNA is TGTGCCAGCAGTTTTCTAGGGCAGCATCTAGCCAAAAACATTCAGTACTTC. The full variable domain, in which reference TRBV28 and TRBJ2-4 provide the parts outside the CDR3, is DVKVTQSSRYLVKRTGEKVFLECVQDMDHENMFWYRQDPGLGLRLIYFSYDVKMKEKGDIPEGYSVSREKKERFSLILESASTNQTSMYLCASSFLGQHLAKNIQYFGAGTRLSVL.

The V gene is TRBV7-8, the J gene TRBJ2-5; 9 bases map to TRBD2. Unmatched junction bases numbered 5, after V lost 3 bases and J lost 9 bases. Germline V gene lookup returns CDR1 SGHVS and CDR2 FQNEAQ. The CDR3 extends over 13 amino acids. As DNA, the CDR3 is TGTGCCAGCAGCTTGTTAGCGGGGGTAGCCCAGTACTTC. Its translation is CASSLLAGVAQYF.

CDR3 amino acids: CASSKEGSRTDTQYF. CDR3 in DNA: TGTGCCAGCAGTAAGGAGGGCTCTCGCACAGATACGCAGTATTTT. This sequence joins TRBV6-1 and TRBJ2-3; possible D gene TRBD2, 6 bases. V was pared by 5 bases and J by 1 base, with 13 bases between. There are 15 residues in the CDR3. Germline V lookup: CDR1 MNHNS, CDR2 SASEGT.